A single sample is the source of the 27 T cell receptor beta chains below, sequenced in a study of blood T cell repertoires in COVID-19 (dated by TCRdb to 2018 to 2021). Library prep was done by the immunoSEQ multiplex PCR assay. The immuneACCESS repertoire file appears here via TCRdb, limited to in-frame rearrangements. These files lack a portion of the clones; in checked studies, under half of the deficit traces to unresolved V genes, and the cause of the others is not known. The sample includes fewer than 350,000 clones, with just over 85% observed a single time. The ten largest account for roughly 4.2% of the sample. The sequenced material came from PBMCs or T cells enriched from blood (not recorded which). The receptors stem from a woman between 40 and 50 years old with acute COVID-19.

This clone was recorded once. The V and J genes are TRBV27 and TRBJ1-6; a weak D match, TRBD1 (6 bases). Germline values: CDR1 MNHEY, CDR2 SMNVEV (reference sequence). The CDR3 length is 17 residues. V lost 5 bases to trimming and J lost 6 bases, with 20 bases between them. Here the CDR3 reads CASSRNRIGQSNSPLHF. The CDR3 coding sequence is TGTGCCAGCAGTAGAAATCGTATTGGACAGTCTAATTCACCCCTCCACTTT.

This sequence joins TRBV5-5 and TRBJ1-4, with D possibly TRBD1 on 5 matching bases. Germline CDR1 is SGHKS and CDR2 is YYEKEE (reference sequence). The CDR3 extends over 15 amino acids. V lost 0 bases and J 4 bases, leaving 10 bases between the germline ends. The DNA for the CDR3 is TGTGCCAGCAGCTTGGGAGACAGCGATAATGAAAAACTGTTTTTT. Translation gives CASSLGDSDNEKLFF.

The table lists this clone with a few counts. The V call is TRBV4-2, the J call TRBJ1-4, with D hard to call. Trimming took off 1 base at V and 6 bases at J, with 9 bases between the two ends. The CDR3 is made up of 14 amino acids. CDR1 and CDR2 (germline): LGHNA, YNFKEQ. The CDR3 loop reads CASSQGEVDEKLFF. The CDR3 bases are TGTGCCAGCAGCCAAGGGGAGGTAGATGAAAAACTGTTTTTT.

The chain recombines TRBV15 with TRBJ1-5; no clear D gene. V shed 5 bases and J shed 4 bases, with 9 bases lying between them. The CDR3 is 13 amino acids. In germline, CDR1 is LNHNV, CDR2 YYDKDF (reference sequence). This CDR3 is CATSLAVNQPQHF. For the CDR3, the DNA is TGTGCCACCAGCCTGGCAGTTAATCAGCCCCAGCATTTT.

The V gene is TRBV27, the J gene TRBJ1-6, with D maybe TRBD1 (6 bases). V shed 5 bases and J shed 7 bases, with 15 bases lying between them. CDR1 is MNHEY, CDR2 SMNVEV, per germline (reference sequence). The CDR3 has 15 residues. CDR3 in amino acids: CASSLGQYSNSPLHF. CDR3 coding DNA: TGTGCCAGCAGTCTCGGACAGTACTCGAATTCACCCCTCCACTTT.

J is TRBJ2-7 and V is TRBV2; weak D call: TRBD2 (6 bases). V gave up 8 bases and J gave up 5 bases, with 16 bases separating them. This CDR3 has 13 residues. The germline CDR1 and CDR2 sequences are SNHLY and FYNNEI. CDR3 sequence reads: CASRSRGNHEQYF. The CDR3 DNA sequence: TGTGCCAGCCGCTCTCGCGGGAACCACGAGCAGTACTTC.

V is TRBV29-1 and J is TRBJ1-1; 7 bases align to TRBD1. The CDR3 has 12 amino acids. With V trimmed by 3 bases and J by 13 bases, 11 bases remained unmatched. Germline V gene lookup returns CDR1 SQVTM and CDR2 ANQGSEA. For the CDR3, the DNA is TGCAGCGTTGAGCCCCAACAGGGGTCCTATTTCTTT. Translating it yields CSVEPQQGSYFF.

The chain employs TRBV2 and TRBJ1-5; 11 positions match TRBD1. This CDR3 contains 15 residues. V lost 6 bases and J lost 3; bases outside the gene matches: 4. Germline V gives CDR1 SNHLY, CDR2 FYNNEI. CDR3 in amino acids: CASSAGQGANQPQHF. CDR3 sequence (DNA): TGTGCCAGCAGCGCCGGACAGGGGGCCAATCAGCCCCAGCATTTT.

This chain uses TRBV4-3 with TRBJ1-1; 7 bases are shared with TRBD1. The V gene's germline CDR1 is LGHNA and CDR2 YSLEER. The V and J ends lost 3 bases and 4 bases, in that order; junction bases with no gene match: 8. The CDR3 totals 15 residues. CDR3 sequence (DNA): TGCGCCAGCAGCCACCTGACAGGGAGGTCCACTGAAGCTTTCTTT. Protein sequence: CASSHLTGRSTEAFF.

The CDR3 nucleotides are TGTGCCAGTAGTCTCCGGGACAGGGGTATTGAAAAACTGTTTTTT. Protein sequence: CASSLRDRGIEKLFF. The chain uses TRBV19 and TRBJ1-4; 10 nucleotides line up with TRBD1. J was trimmed by 7 bases and V by 5 bases; bases with no gene match: 7. Germline V gives CDR1 LNHDA, CDR2 SQIVND (reference sequence). The CDR3 covers 15 residues.

The J gene is TRBJ1-1, the V gene TRBV5-1; 9 bases align to TRBD1. CDR1 is SGHRS, CDR2 YFSETQ, per germline. The J segment lost 4 bases and the V segment lost 2 bases, leaving 12 bases of the junction unmatched. There are 17 residues in the CDR3. The CDR3 loop is CASSFLGPGQGATEAFF. In nucleotides, the CDR3 is TGCGCCAGCAGCTTTCTAGGCCCGGGACAGGGAGCCACTGAAGCTTTCTTT.

The chain uses TRBV6-6 and TRBJ1-6; D is ambiguous. Germline CDR1 is MNHNY and CDR2 is SVGAGI (reference sequence). V dropped 8 bases and J dropped 0 bases, with 8 bases sitting between them. The length of the CDR3 is 14 residues. CDR3: CASVGGSYNSPLHF. The CDR3 nucleotides read TGTGCCAGCGTCGGAGGCTCCTATAATTCACCCCTCCACTTT.

V is TRBV4-3 and J is TRBJ2-3, with D tentatively TRBD1 (6 bases). The CDR3 has 16 amino acids. Trimming removed 0 bases from V and 0 bases from J, with 10 bases in between. Germline V gives CDR1 LGHNA, CDR2 YSLEER. The CDR3 loop is CASSQDGGGSTDTQYF. CDR3 coding DNA: TGCGCCAGCAGCCAAGATGGGGGCGGAAGCACAGATACGCAGTATTTT.

The chain links TRBV9 to TRBJ1-3; TRBD1 might be the D (6 bases). Germline V CDR1 and CDR2: SGDLS, YYNGEE. V lost 3 bases and J lost 2, with 15 bases in between. CDR3 length: 16 amino acids. The CDR3 here is CASSDGTGTTGNTIYF. DNA of the CDR3: TGTGCCAGCAGCGACGGGACCGGGACAACTGGAAACACCATATATTTT.

The chain uses TRBV5-5 and TRBJ2-4; TRBD1 matches at 7 bases. CDR3 length: 13 amino acids. The germline V gene encodes CDR1 SGHKS and CDR2 YYEKEE (reference sequence). V gave up 3 bases and J gave up 12 bases; unmatched junction bases: 9. This CDR3 is CASSWEDRDSQYF. The CDR3 nucleotides are TGTGCCAGCAGCTGGGAAGACCGGGACAGTCAGTACTTC.

The chain employs TRBV19 and TRBJ1-2; a weak D match, TRBD1 (6 bases). There are 15 residues in the CDR3. V lost 9 bases and J 3 bases, leaving 20 bases between the germline ends. Germline V gene sequence: CDR1 LNHDA, CDR2 SQIVND (reference sequence). The CDR3 spells CASSRTVKADYGYTF. The CDR3 DNA reads TGTGCCAGCTCTCGGACAGTAAAAGCGGACTATGGCTACACCTTC.

The gene calls are TRBV5-1 and TRBJ2-5; a weak D match, TRBD2 (6 bases). V was pared by 3 bases and J by 1 base, with 10 bases between. Germline lookup yields CDR1 SGHRS and CDR2 YFSETQ. There are 14 residues in the CDR3. In DNA form, the CDR3 reads TGCGCCAGCAGCTATCGGGACTCCCAAGAGACCCAGTACTTC. This gives the protein CASSYRDSQETQYF.

The chain has TRBV7-2 and TRBJ1-5, with 8 nucleotides matching TRBD1. In germline, CDR1 is SGHTA, CDR2 FQGNSA. The CDR3 consists of 14 residues. Germline trimming cut 6 bases from V and 6 bases from J; bases unmatched to any gene: 7. For the CDR3, the DNA is TGTGCCAGCAGTTCAATCGACAGGGGTCAGCCCCAGCATTTT. Amino acids: CASSSIDRGQPQHF.

The chain uses TRBV6-2 or TRBV6-3 and TRBJ2-5, with D perhaps matching TRBD1 (6 bases). This CDR3 is 17 amino acids long. Trimming took off 1 base at V and 5 bases at J, with 20 bases between the two ends. The germline CDR1 and CDR2 sequences are MNHEY and SVGEGT. The CDR3, as DNA: TGTGCCAGCAGTTACTTTACAGGGCGGTCAAAGTGGGAGACCCAGTACTTC. Translated: CASSYFTGRSKWETQYF.

The rearrangement links TRBV5-1 to TRBJ2-3; D remains unclear. Per germline, CDR1 SGHRS and CDR2 YFSETQ. V gave up 0 bases and J gave up 2 bases, with 13 bases separating them. There are 16 residues in the CDR3. CDR3 in amino acids: CASSLERGISTDTQYF. The CDR3 nucleotides read TGCGCCAGCAGCTTGGAACGCGGAATTTCCACAGATACGCAGTATTTT.

This chain joins TRBV10-3 and TRBJ2-5; 14 bases are a match to TRBD2. The CDR3 runs to 14 residues. Germline CDR1 reads ENHRY; CDR2 reads SYGVKD. V lost 11 bases and J lost 5; bases outside the gene matches: 7. Written as DNA, the CDR3 is TGTGCCGTGACTAGCGGGGGGGCCGGGGAGACCCAGTACTTC. This gives the protein CAVTSGGAGETQYF.

The chain uses TRBV10-3 and TRBJ1-1; D is uncertain. V dropped 5 bases and J dropped 0 bases, with 25 bases sitting between them. The CDR3 consists of 19 residues. The germline V gene encodes CDR1 ENHRY and CDR2 SYGVKD. CDR3 in amino acids: CAISRVEGTRFPLNTEAFF. CDR3 coding DNA: TGTGCCATCAGTAGGGTTGAGGGCACCAGATTTCCCTTGAACACTGAAGCTTTCTTT.

This chain links TRBV5-1 with TRBJ1-1; 7 positions agree with TRBD1. This CDR3 is 13 amino acids long. CDR1 and CDR2 (germline): SGHRS, YFSETQ. Trimming at V came to 6 bases and at J to 7 bases, leaving 9 bases not matched to a gene. The CDR3 spells CASKTTGWSEAFF. The CDR3 DNA sequence: TGCGCCAGCAAAACGACAGGGTGGAGTGAAGCTTTCTTT.

The chain links TRBV2 to TRBJ1-5, with a weak D call TRBD1 (5 bases). This CDR3 is 13 amino acids long. V was cut by 5 bases and J by 8 bases, with 13 bases left in between. Germline CDR1 SNHLY, CDR2 FYNNEI. The chain's CDR3 is CASSNSRAEPQHF. As DNA, the CDR3 is TGTGCCAGCAGTAATAGCAGGGCAGAGCCCCAGCATTTT.

This clone has just a few counts. V is TRBV18 and J is TRBJ1-2; 12 bases are shared with TRBD1. CDR3 size: 17 residues. From germline, CDR1 is KGHSH and CDR2 LQKENI. With 4 bases clipped from V and 0 bases from J, the junction kept 6 bases outside the gene matches. Written as DNA, the CDR3 is TGTGCCAGCTCACGAGGGACAGGGGGCTCAGCTAACTATGGCTACACCTTC. Amino acids: CASSRGTGGSANYGYTF.

J is TRBJ2-5 and V is TRBV27; a possible D gene is TRBD1 (6 bases). Per germline, CDR1 MNHEY and CDR2 SMNVEV (reference sequence). There are 14 residues in the CDR3. Trimming shortened V by 5 bases and J by 5 bases, and 15 bases separated the two germline ends. Here the CDR3 reads CASSRWGPGETQYF. The CDR3 nucleotides are TGTGCCAGCAGTAGGTGGGGGCCTGGGGAGACCCAGTACTTC.

This chain links TRBV5-5 with TRBJ1-6; TRBD1 agrees at 8 bases. The CDR3 consists of 15 residues. The V gene's germline CDR1 is SGHKS and CDR2 YYEKEE (reference sequence). V gave up 3 bases and J gave up 6 bases; unmatched junction bases: 5. As DNA, the CDR3 is TGTGCCAGCAGCTCCCGACAGGGGTTTAATTCACCCCTCCACTTT. Its translation: CASSSRQGFNSPLHF.